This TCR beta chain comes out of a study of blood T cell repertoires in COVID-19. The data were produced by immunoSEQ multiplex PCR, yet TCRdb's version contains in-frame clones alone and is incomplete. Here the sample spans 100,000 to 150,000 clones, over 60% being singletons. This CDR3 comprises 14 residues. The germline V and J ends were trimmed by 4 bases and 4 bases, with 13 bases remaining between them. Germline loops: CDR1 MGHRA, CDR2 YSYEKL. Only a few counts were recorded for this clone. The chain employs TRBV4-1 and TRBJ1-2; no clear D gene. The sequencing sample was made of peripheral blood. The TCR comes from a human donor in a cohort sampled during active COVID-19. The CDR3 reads CASSPRQVGYGYTF. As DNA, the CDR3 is TGCGCCAGCAGCCCCCGCCAGGTGGGCTATGGCTACACCTTC.